The clone carrying this T cell receptor beta chain was counted only a few times. The sample comes from a study of T-cell reconstitution after alpha-beta-depleted transplantation in children. Unique molecular identifiers were incorporated into the prepared TCRbeta library. Each CDR3 protein is one row after TCRdb ran MiXCR on the PCR reads. The sample contains about 410,000 distinct CDR3 sequences, roughly 22% of which appear only once. The V and J ends lost 1 base and 3 bases respectively, with 7 bases between them. The germline CDR1 and CDR2 sequences are MGHRA and YSYEKL. The CDR3 has 13 amino acids.

This receptor was taken from a human donor who donated a stem cell graft to a child with acute myeloid leukemia. The rearrangement links TRBV4-1 to TRBJ2-7, with unresolved D. This sample comprised PBMCs from the stem cell graft donor, obtained from the stem cell graft. The CDR3 nucleotides are TGCGCCAGCAGCCAAGGAAGTCTCTACGAGCAGTACTTC. This gives the protein CASSQGSLYEQYF.